The sequence of this T cell receptor beta chain was determined in a study of blood T cell repertoires in COVID-19. About the study: The United States, Italy and Spain supplied acute and convalescent COVID-19 samples. The analysed material was cDNA or gDNA that came from T cells, B-cell-depleted T cells, or PBMCs.

This clone was recorded once. Per the germline V gene, CDR1 is ENHRY and CDR2 is SYGVKD. The CDR3 is made up of 16 amino acids. V was pared by 6 bases and J by 0 bases, with 17 bases between. Source study methods: Estimates of nucleated cell counts were drawn from the amplification of reference gene primers. TCRdb keeps only in-frame clones here, not all; method: immunoSEQ multiplex PCR. V and J calls and clone size follow that table, whereas D and trimming were derived from the DNA. The table lists some 290,000 clones, around 90% of them singletons. Sequences were obtained from peripheral blood. This rearrangement joins TRBV10-3 to TRBJ1-2, with D possibly matching TRBD1 (6 bases). The source is a woman aged 50 to 65 who had recovered from COVID-19. CDR3 DNA sequence: TGTGCCATCAGAGAACAGGGTGGGAGCGCTAACTATGGCTACACCTTC. Translated: CAIREQGGSANYGYTF.